This T cell receptor beta chain was profiled in a study of response to subunit inactivated influenza vaccine. TCRdb re-analysed the RT-PCR reads in MiXCR, keeping a single row per CDR3 protein. The sample holds about 570,000 distinct CDR3 sequences, roughly 10% seen once. The CDR3 has 14 residues. V was clipped by 4 bases and J by 6 bases, with 14 bases between them. CDR1 SGHRS and CDR2 YFSETQ come from the germline V gene. Separately, the same data were catalogued under a study of T cells expressing NK-cell markers. This second study says: It was by 5'RACE template switching with UMIs that TCR beta cDNA was made.

The receptor was isolated from a man between 50 and 59 years old who received an inactivated influenza vaccine. The J gene is TRBJ2-1, the V gene TRBV5-1, with D possibly being TRBD1 or TRBD2 (5 bases each). Sequences were derived from PBMCs from blood, sampled on the day of vaccination. The CDR3 spells CASSRPGTTNEQFF. Written as DNA, the CDR3 is TGCGCCAGCAGCCGACCGGGGACGACCAATGAGCAGTTCTTC.